This T cell receptor (beta chain) appears in the sequencing data of a study of early T cells in non-severe SARS-CoV-2 infection. Study-level results: Matching against VDJdb likely underestimated virus-specific expansions, favoring anti-spike CD8.

This clonotype was seen more than once but under ten times. Antigen: not known. A read error may account for a junction end that differs from germline. Germline V lookup: CDR1 SGHNT, CDR2 YYREEE (reference sequence). The CDR3 spans 12 residues. Individual cDNA molecules received unique molecular identifiers during library preparation. One entry per CDR3 protein, called by TCRdb with MiXCR from the 5' RACE reads. The sample has about 37,000 distinct CDR3 sequences; almost 5.5% are singletons. The receptor's source is an adult who was a healthcare worker with PCR-confirmed SARS-CoV-2 infection or an uninfected control (not recorded which). The J gene is TRBJ1-1, the V gene TRBV5-4; D possibly corresponds to TRBD1 (6 bases). Here the sequenced sample was whole blood, taken at baseline. The CDR3 is CASSSPPGADSF. The DNA of the CDR3 is TGTGCCAGCAGCTCACCACCGGGCGCGGACAGCTTT.